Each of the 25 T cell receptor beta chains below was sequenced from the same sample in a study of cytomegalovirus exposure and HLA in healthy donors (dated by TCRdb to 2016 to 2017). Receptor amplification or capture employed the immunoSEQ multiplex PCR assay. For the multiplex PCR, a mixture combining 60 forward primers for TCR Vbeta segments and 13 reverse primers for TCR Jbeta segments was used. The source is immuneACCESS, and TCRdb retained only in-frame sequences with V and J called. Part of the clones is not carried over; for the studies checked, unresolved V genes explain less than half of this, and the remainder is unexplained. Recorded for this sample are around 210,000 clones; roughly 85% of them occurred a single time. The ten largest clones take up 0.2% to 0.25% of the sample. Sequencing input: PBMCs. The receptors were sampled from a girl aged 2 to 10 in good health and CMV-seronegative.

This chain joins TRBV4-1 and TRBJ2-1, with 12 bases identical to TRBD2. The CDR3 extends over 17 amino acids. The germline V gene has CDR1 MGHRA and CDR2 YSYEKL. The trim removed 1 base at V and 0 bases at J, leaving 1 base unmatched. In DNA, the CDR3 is TGCGCCAGCAGCCAAGTACTAGCGGGGGGCTCCTACAATGAGCAGTTCTTC. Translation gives CASSQVLAGGSYNEQFF.

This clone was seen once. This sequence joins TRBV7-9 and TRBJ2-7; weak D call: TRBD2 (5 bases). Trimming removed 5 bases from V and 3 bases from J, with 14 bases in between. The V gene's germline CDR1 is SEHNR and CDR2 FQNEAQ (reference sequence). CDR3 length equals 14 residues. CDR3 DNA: TGTGCCAGCAGCGTCGGGGTCTCAGACTACGAGCAGTACTTC. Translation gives CASSVGVSDYEQYF.

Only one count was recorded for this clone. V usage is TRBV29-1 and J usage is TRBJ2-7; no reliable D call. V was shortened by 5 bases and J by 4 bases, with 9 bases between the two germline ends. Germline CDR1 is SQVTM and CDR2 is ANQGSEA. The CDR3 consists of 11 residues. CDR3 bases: TGCAGCGTTCTACTTCTTTACGAGCAGTACTTC. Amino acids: CSVLLLYEQYF.

CDR3 amino acids: CASSLVSGNTIYF. In DNA form, the CDR3 reads TGTGCCAGCAGCTTAGTGAGTGGAAACACCATATATTTT. The chain uses TRBV7-9 and TRBJ1-3, with D uncertain. The germline V gene has CDR1 SEHNR and CDR2 FQNEAQ (reference sequence). This CDR3 spans 13 amino acids. V dropped 1 base and J dropped 3 bases, with 4 bases sitting between them.

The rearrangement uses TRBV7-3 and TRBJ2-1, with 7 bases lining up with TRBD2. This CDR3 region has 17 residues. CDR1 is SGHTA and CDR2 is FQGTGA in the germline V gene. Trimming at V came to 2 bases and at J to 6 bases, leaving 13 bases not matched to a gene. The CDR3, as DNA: TGTGCCAGCAGCTTATTGTCGACTAGCCCGTTTTTCAATGAGCAGTTCTTC. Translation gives CASSLLSTSPFFNEQFF.

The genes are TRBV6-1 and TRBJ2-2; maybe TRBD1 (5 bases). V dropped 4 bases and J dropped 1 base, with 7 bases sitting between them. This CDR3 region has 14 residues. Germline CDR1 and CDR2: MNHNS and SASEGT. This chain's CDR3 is CASSGQLNTGELFF. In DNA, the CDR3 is TGTGCCAGCAGTGGACAGTTGAACACCGGGGAGCTGTTTTTT.

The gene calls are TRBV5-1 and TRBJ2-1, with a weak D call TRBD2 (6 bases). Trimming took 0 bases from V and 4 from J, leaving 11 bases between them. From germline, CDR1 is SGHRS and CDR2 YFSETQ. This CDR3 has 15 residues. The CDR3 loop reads CASSLGAGRYNEQFF. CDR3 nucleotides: TGCGCCAGCAGCTTGGGGGCGGGGAGATACAATGAGCAGTTCTTC.

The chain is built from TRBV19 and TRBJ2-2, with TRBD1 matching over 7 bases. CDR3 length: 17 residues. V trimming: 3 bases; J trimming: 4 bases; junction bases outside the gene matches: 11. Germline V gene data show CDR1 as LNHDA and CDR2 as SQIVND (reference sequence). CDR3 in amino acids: CASSIRQGLTGTGELFF. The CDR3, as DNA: TGTGCCAGTAGTATTCGACAGGGCCTTACGGGCACCGGGGAGCTGTTTTTT.

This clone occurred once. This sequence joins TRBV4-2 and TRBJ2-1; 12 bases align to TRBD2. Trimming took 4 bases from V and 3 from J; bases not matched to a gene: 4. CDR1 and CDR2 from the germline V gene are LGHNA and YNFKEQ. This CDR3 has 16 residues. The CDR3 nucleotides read TGTGCCAGCAGCCCGCTAGCGGGGGGGATCTACAATGAGCAGTTCTTC. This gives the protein CASSPLAGGIYNEQFF.

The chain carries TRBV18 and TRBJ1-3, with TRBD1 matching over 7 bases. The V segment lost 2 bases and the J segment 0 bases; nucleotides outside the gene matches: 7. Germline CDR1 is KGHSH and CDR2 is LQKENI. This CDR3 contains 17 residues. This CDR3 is CASSPSRDRLSGNTIYF. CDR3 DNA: TGTGCCAGCTCACCATCCCGGGACAGACTCTCTGGAAACACCATATATTTT.

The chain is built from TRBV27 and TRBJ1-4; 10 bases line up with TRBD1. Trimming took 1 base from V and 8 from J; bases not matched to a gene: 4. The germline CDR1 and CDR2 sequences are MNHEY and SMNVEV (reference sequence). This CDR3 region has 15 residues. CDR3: CASSLFGQGGEKLFF. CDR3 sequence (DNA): TGTGCCAGCAGTTTATTCGGACAGGGGGGCGAAAAACTGTTTTTT.

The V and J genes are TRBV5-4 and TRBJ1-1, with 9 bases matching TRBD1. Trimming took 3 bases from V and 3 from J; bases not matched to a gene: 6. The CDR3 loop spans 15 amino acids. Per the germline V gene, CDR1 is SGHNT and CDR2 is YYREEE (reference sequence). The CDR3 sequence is CASSSKQGADTEAFF. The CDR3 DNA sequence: TGTGCCAGCAGCTCAAAACAGGGGGCCGACACTGAAGCTTTCTTT.

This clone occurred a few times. CDR3 nucleotide sequence: TGTGCCAGCAGCAAGGGACTAGCGGGAGGGCCGATAGATACGCAGTATTTT. Amino acids: CASSKGLAGGPIDTQYF. The rearrangement links TRBV7-2 to TRBJ2-3; the match to TRBD2 covers 16 bases. V gave up 5 bases and J gave up 5 bases; unmatched junction bases: 7. Germline CDR1 SGHTA, CDR2 FQGNSA. The CDR3 consists of 17 residues.

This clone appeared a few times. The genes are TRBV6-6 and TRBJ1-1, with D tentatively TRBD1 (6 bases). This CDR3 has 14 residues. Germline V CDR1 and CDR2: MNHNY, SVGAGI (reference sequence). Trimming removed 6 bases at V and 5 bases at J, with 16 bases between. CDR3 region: CASSIQQGTTEAFF. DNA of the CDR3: TGTGCCAGCAGCATTCAACAGGGAACAACTGAAGCTTTCTTT.

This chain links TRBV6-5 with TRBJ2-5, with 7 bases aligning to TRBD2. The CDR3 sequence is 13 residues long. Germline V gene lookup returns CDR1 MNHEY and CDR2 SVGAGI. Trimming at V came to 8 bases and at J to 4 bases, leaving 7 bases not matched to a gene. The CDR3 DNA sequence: TGTGCCAGCGGGGGGGGGTGGAGAGAGACCCAGTACTTC. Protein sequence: CASGGGWRETQYF.

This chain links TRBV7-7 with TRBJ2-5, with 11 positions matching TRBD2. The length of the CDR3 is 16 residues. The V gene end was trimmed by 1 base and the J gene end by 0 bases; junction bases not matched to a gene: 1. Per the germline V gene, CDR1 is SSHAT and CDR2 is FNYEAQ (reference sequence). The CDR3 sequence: CASSLGTSGHQETQYF. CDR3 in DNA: TGTGCCAGCAGCTTAGGGACTAGCGGGCACCAAGAGACCCAGTACTTC.

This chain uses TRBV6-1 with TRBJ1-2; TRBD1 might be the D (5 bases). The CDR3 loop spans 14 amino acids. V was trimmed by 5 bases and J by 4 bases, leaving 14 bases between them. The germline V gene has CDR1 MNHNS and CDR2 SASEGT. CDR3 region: CASSSAGGGYGYTF. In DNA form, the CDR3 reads TGTGCCAGCAGTTCTGCGGGGGGGGGCTATGGCTACACCTTC.

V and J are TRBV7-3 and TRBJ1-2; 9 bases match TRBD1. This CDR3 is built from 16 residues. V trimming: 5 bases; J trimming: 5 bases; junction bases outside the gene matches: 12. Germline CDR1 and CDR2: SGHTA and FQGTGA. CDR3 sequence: CASSLGTGKMRYGYTF. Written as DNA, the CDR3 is TGTGCCAGCAGCCTCGGGACAGGGAAAATGCGGTATGGCTACACCTTC.

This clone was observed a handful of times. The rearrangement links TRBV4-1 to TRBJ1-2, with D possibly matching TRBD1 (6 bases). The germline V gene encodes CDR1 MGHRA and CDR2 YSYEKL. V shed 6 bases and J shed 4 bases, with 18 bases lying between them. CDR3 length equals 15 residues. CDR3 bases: TGCGCCAGCAGGACCCCGGGCGGGGGCGGCTATGGCTACACCTTC. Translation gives CASRTPGGGGYGYTF.

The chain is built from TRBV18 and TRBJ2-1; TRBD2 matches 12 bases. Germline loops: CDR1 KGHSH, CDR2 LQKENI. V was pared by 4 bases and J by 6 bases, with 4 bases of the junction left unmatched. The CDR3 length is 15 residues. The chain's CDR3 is CASSLTSGRPNEQFF. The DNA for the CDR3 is TGTGCCAGCTCACTCACTAGCGGGAGGCCCAATGAGCAGTTCTTC. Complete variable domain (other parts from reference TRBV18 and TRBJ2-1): NAGVMQNPRHLVRRRGQEARLRCSPMKGHSHVYWYRQLPEEGLKFMVYLQKENIIDESGMPKERFSAEFPKEGPSILRIQQVVRGDSAAYFCASSLTSGRPNEQFFGPGTRLTVL.

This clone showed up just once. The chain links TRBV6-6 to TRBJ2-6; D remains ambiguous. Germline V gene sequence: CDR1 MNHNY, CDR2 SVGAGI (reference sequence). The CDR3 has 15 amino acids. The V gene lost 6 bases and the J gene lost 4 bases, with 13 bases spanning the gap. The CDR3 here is CASRPLVAGANVLTF. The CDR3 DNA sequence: TGTGCCAGCAGGCCTCTAGTAGCCGGGGCCAACGTCCTGACTTTC.

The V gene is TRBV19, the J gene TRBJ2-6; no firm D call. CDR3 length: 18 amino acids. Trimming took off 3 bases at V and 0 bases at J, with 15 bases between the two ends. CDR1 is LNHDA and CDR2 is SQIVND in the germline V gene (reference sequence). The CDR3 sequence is CASSILSRGVSGANVLTF. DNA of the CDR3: TGTGCCAGTAGTATCTTGAGCAGAGGAGTCTCTGGGGCCAACGTCCTGACTTTC. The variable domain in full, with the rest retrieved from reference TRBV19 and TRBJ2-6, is DGGITQSPKYLFRKEGQNVTLSCEQNLNHDAMYWYRQDPGQGLRLIYYSQIVNDFQKGDIAEGYSVSREKKESFPLTVTSAQKNPTAFYLCASSILSRGVSGANVLTFGAGSRLTVL.

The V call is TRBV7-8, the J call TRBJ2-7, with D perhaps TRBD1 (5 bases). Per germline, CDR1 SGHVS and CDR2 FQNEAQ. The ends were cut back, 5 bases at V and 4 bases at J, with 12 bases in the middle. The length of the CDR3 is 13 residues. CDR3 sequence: CASSRTPGYEQYF. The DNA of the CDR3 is TGTGCCAGCAGCCGTACCCCAGGGTACGAGCAGTACTTC.

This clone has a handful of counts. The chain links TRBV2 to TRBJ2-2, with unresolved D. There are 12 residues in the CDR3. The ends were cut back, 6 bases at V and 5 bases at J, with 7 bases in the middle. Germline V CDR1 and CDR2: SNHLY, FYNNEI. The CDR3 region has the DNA TGTGCCAGCAGAGCACCGACCGGGGAGCTGTTTTTT. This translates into CASRAPTGELFF.

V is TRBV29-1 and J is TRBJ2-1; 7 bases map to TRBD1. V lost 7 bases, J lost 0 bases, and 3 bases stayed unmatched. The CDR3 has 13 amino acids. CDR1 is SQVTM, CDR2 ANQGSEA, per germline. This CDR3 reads CSGRQGSYNEQFF. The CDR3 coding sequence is TGCAGCGGTCGACAGGGCTCCTACAATGAGCAGTTCTTC.